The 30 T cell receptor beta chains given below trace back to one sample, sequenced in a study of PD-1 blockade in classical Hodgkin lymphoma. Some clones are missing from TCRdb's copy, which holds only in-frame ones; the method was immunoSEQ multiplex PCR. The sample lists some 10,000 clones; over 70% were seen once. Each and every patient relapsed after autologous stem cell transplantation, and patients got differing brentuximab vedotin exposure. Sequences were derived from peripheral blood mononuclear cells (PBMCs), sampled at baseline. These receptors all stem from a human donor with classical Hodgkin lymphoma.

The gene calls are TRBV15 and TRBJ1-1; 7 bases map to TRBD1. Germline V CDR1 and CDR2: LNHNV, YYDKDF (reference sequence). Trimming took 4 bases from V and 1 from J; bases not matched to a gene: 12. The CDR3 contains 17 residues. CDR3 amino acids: CATSTRKGAGSNTEAFF. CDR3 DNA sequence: TGTGCCACCAGCACCCGAAAGGGGGCCGGCTCGAACACTGAAGCTTTCTTT.

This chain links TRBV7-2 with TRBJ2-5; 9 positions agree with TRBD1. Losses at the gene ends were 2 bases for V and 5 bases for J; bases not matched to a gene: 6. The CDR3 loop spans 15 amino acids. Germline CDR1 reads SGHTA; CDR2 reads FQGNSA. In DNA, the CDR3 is TGTGCCAGCAGCTTAAGGGGGACAGGGCCCGAGACCCAGTACTTC. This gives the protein CASSLRGTGPETQYF. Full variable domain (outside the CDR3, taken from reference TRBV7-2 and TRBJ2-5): GAGVSQSPSNKVTEKGKDVELRCDPISGHTALYWYRQSLGQGLEFLIYFQGNSAPDKSGLPSDRFSAERTGGSVSTLTIQRTQQEDSAVYLCASSLRGTGPETQYFGPGTRLLVL.

CDR3 sequence reads: CAAQGAGANVLTF. CDR3 DNA: TGTGCCGCACAGGGGGCTGGGGCCAACGTCCTGACTTTC. The rearrangement links TRBV10-3 to TRBJ2-6, with TRBD1 matching 8 bases. Germline CDR1 ENHRY, CDR2 SYGVKD. The CDR3 has 13 amino acids. V shed 11 bases, J shed 2 bases, and the junction held 2 bases outside the gene matches.

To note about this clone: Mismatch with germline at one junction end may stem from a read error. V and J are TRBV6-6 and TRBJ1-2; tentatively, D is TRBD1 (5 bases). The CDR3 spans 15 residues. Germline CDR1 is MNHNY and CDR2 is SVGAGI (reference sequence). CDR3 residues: CASSYSTTANYGYTF. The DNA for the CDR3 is TGTGCCAGCAGTTACTCGACGACAGCTAATTATGGCTACACCTTC.

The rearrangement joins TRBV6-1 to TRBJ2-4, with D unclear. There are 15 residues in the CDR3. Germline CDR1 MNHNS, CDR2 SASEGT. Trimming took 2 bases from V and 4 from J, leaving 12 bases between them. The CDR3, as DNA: TGTGCCAGCAGTGAACTTGCTTGGGAAAAAAACATTCAGTACTTC. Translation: CASSELAWEKNIQYF.

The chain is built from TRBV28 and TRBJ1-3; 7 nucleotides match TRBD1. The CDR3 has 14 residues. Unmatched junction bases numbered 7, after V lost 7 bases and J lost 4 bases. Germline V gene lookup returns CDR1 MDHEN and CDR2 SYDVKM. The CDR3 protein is CASIDRQGGNTIYF. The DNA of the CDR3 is TGTGCCAGCATAGATAGACAGGGCGGAAACACCATATATTTT.

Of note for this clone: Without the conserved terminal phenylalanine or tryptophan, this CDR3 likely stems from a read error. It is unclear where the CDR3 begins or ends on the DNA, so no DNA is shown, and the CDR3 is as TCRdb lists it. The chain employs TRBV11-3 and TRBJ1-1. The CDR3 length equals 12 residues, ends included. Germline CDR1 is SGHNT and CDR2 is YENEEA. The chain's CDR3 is CASSYNHGPASL.

The CDR3 DNA reads TGTGCCAGCAGTCGGGAGCACACGGGGGGCGAGCAGTACTTC. Translated, it gives CASSREHTGGEQYF. The chain links TRBV27 to TRBJ2-7, with TRBD2 matching over 7 bases. The trim removed 5 bases at V and 6 bases at J, leaving 10 bases unmatched. CDR3 length: 14 amino acids. The germline CDR1 and CDR2 sequences are MNHEY and SMNVEV (reference sequence).

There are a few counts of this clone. CDR3 coding DNA: TGTGCCATCAGTGAGGTCGGCAGACGACCAGAGACCCAGTACTTC. As protein: CAISEVGRRPETQYF. This chain links TRBV10-3 with TRBJ2-5, with unresolved D. From germline, CDR1 is ENHRY and CDR2 SYGVKD. This CDR3 has 15 amino acids. Trimming removed 2 bases from V and 4 bases from J, with 14 bases in between.

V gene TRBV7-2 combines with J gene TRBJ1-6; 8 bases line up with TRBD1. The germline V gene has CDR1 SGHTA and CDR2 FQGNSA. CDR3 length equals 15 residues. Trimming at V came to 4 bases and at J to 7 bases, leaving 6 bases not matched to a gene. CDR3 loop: CASSSWGQENSPLHF. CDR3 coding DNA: TGTGCCAGCAGCTCATGGGGACAGGAAAATTCACCCCTCCACTTT.

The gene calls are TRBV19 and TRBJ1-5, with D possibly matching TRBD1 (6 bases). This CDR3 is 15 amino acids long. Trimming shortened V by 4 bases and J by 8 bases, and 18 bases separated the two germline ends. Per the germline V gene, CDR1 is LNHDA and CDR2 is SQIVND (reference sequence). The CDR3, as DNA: TGTGCCAGTAGTACTGGTGACAGGCCTACGGAGCCCCAGCATTTT. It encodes CASSTGDRPTEPQHF.

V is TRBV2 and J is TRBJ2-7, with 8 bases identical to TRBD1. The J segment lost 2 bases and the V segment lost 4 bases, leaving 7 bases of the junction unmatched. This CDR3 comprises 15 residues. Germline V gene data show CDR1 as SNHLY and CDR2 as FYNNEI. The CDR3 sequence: CASSVLGQGPYEQYF. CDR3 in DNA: TGTGCCAGCAGTGTACTTGGACAGGGACCCTACGAGCAGTACTTC.

Written as DNA, the CDR3 is TGTGCCTGGAATCCGGTAGCTCTGAACACTGAAGCTTTCTTT. This gives the protein CAWNPVALNTEAFF. This chain links TRBV30 with TRBJ1-1; D call uncertain. The V gene's germline CDR1 is GTSNPN and CDR2 SVGIG (reference sequence). The germline V and J ends were trimmed by 4 bases and 0 bases, with 12 bases remaining between them. The CDR3 covers 14 residues.

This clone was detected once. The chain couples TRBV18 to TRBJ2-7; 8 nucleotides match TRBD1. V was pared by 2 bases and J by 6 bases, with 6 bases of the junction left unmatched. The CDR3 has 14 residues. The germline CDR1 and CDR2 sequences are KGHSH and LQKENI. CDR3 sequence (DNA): TGTGCCAGCTCACCAATTGGGACAGGAAGCGAGCAGTACTTC. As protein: CASSPIGTGSEQYF.

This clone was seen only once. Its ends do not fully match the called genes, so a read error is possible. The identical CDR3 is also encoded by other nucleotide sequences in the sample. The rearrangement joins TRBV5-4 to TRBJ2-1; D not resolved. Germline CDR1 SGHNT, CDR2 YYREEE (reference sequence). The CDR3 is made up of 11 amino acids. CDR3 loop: CASSSHNEQFF. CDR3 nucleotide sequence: TGTGCCAGCAGCTCCCACAATGAGCAGTTCTTC.

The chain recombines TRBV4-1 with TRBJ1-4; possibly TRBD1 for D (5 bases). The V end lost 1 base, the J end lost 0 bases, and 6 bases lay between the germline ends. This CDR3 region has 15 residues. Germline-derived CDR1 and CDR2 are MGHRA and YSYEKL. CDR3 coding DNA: TGCGCCAGCAGCCAAGGACAGTCAACTAATGAAAAACTGTTTTTT. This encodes CASSQGQSTNEKLFF.

The CDR3 loop is CASSSNTGSAEAFF. The DNA of the CDR3 is TGCGCCAGCAGCTCGAATACAGGGTCCGCTGAAGCTTTCTTT. The rearrangement joins TRBV5-1 to TRBJ1-1; a weak D match, TRBD1 (6 bases). Germline CDR1 SGHRS, CDR2 YFSETQ. CDR3 length equals 14 residues. Deletions cut 3 bases from V and 6 bases from J, with 15 bases between. The entire variable domain, with the rest obtained from reference TRBV5-1 and TRBJ1-1, is as follows: KAGVTQTPRYLIKTRGQQVTLSCSPISGHRSVSWYQQTPGQGLQFLFEYFSETQRNKGNFPGRFSGRQFSNSRSEMNVSTLELGDSALYLCASSSNTGSAEAFFGQGTRLTVV.

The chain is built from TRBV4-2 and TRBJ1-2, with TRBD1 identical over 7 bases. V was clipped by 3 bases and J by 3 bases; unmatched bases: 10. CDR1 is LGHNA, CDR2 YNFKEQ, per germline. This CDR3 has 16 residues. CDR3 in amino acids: CASSQTTGAGDYGYTF. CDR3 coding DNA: TGTGCCAGCAGCCAGACTACAGGGGCAGGGGACTATGGCTACACCTTC.

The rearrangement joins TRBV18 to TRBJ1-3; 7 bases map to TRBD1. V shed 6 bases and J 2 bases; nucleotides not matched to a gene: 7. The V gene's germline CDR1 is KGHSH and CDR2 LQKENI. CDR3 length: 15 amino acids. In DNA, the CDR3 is TGTGCCAGCTCGCCAGGGGACAGAACTGGAAACACCATATATTTT. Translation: CASSPGDRTGNTIYF. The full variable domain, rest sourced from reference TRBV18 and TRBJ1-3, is NAGVMQNPRHLVRRRGQEARLRCSPMKGHSHVYWYRQLPEEGLKFMVYLQKENIIDESGMPKERFSAEFPKEGPSILRIQQVVRGDSAAYFCASSPGDRTGNTIYFGEGSWLTVV.

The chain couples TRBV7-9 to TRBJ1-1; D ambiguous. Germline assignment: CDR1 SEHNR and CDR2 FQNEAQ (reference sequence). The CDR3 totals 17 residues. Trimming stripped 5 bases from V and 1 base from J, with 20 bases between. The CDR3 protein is CASSPNPNQAENTEAFF. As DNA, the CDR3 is TGTGCCAGCAGCCCTAACCCAAACCAGGCGGAGAACACTGAAGCTTTCTTT. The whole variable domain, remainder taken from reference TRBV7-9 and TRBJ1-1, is DTGVSQNPRHKITKRGQNVTFRCDPISEHNRLYWYRQTLGQGPEFLTYFQNEAQLEKSRLLSDRFSAERPKGSFSTLEIQRTEQGDSAMYLCASSPNPNQAENTEAFFGQGTRLTVV.

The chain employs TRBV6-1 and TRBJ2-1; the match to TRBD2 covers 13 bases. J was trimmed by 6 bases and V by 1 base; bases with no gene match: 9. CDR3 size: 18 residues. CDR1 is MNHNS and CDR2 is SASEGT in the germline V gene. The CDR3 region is CASSEGLAGGFPGNEQFF. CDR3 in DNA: TGTGCCAGCAGTGAAGGACTAGCGGGGGGCTTCCCGGGCAATGAGCAGTTCTTC.

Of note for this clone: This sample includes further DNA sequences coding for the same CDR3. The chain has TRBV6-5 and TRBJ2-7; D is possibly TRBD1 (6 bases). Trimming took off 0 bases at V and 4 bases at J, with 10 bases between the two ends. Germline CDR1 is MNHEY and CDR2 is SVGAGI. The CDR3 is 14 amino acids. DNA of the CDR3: TGTGCCAGCAGTTACTCGAGGACAGCTTACGAGCAGTACTTC. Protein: CASSYSRTAYEQYF.

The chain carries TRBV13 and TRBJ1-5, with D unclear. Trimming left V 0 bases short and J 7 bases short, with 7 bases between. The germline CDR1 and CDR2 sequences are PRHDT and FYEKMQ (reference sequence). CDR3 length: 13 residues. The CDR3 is CASSLGRAQPQHF. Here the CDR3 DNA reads TGTGCCAGCAGCTTAGGCCGGGCCCAGCCCCAGCATTTT.

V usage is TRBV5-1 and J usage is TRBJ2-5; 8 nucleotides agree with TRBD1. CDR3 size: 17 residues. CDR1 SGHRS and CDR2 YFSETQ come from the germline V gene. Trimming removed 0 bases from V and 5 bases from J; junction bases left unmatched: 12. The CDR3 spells CASSLGPGQVVGETQYF. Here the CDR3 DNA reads TGCGCCAGCAGCTTGGGTCCGGGACAGGTCGTTGGGGAGACCCAGTACTTC.

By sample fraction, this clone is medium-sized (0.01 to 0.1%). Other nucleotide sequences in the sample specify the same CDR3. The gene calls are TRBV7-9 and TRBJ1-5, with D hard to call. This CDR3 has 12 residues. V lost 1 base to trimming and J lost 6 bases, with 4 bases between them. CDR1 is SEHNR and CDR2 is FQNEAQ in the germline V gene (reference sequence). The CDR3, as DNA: TGTGCCAGCAGCTTAGGGAGTCAGCCCCAGCATTTT. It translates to CASSLGSQPQHF. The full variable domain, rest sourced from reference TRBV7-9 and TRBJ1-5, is DTGVSQNPRHKITKRGQNVTFRCDPISEHNRLYWYRQTLGQGPEFLTYFQNEAQLEKSRLLSDRFSAERPKGSFSTLEIQRTEQGDSAMYLCASSLGSQPQHFGDGTRLSIL.

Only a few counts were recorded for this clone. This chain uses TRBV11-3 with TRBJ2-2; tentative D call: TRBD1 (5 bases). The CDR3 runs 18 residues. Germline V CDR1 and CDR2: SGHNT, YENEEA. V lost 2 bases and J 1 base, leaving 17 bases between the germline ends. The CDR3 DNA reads TGTGCCAGCAGCTTACAGTCGCTCATACAGGAGAACACCGGGGAGCTGTTTTTT. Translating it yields CASSLQSLIQENTGELFF.

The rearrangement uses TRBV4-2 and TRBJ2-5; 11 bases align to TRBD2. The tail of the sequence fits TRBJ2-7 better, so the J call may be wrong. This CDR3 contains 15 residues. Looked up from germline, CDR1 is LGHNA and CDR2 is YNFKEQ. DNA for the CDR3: TGTGCCAGCAGAGCTAGCGGGGGGCCTACTAACGAGCAGTACTTC. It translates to CASRASGGPTNEQYF.

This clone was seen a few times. CDR3 residues: CAAGAGGDEKLFF. The DNA for the CDR3 is TGTGCCGCTGGCGCTGGGGGCGATGAAAAACTGTTTTTT. The J gene is TRBJ1-4, the V gene TRBV5-6, with TRBD1 as a possible D gene (6 bases). Trimming cost V 10 bases and J 6 bases, with 16 bases left between them. The length of the CDR3 is 13 residues. CDR1 SGHDT and CDR2 YYEEEE come from the germline V gene. Drawing the rest from reference TRBV5-6 and TRBJ1-4, the complete variable domain is DAGVTQSPTHLIKTRGQQVTLRCSPKSGHDTVSWYQQALGQGPQFIFQYYEEEERQRGNFPDRFSGHQFPNYSSELNVNALLLGDSALYLCAAGAGGDEKLFFGSGTQLSVL.

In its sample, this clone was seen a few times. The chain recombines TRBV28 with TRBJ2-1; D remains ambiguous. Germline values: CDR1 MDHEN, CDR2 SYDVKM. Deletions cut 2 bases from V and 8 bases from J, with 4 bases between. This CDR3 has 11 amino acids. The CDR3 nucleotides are TGTGCCAGCAGTTTAAGATATGAGCAGTTCTTC. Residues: CASSLRYEQFF.

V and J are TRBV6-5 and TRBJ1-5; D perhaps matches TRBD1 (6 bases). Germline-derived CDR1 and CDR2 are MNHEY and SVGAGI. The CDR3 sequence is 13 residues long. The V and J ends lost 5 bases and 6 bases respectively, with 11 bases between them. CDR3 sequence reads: CASSRGGRQPQHF. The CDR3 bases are TGTGCCAGCAGTAGGGGGGGGCGTCAGCCCCAGCATTTT.